This T cell receptor (beta chain) was captured in a study of blood T cell repertoires in COVID-19. Study details: The United States, Italy and Spain provided the acute and convalescent COVID-19 samples. T cells, B-cell-depleted T cells, or PBMCs provided the cDNA or gDNA that served as material.

The method was immunoSEQ multiplex PCR; TCRdb's version includes in-frame clones alone and lacks a portion of them. The sample carries about 220,000 clones, 80% to 85% recorded once. Looked up from germline, CDR1 is SGHNT and CDR2 is YYREEE (reference sequence). CDR3 size: 14 residues. The V and J ends lost 0 bases and 9 bases, in that order; junction bases with no gene match: 6. V usage is TRBV5-4 and J usage is TRBJ2-1, with 7 positions matching TRBD2. The sequence derives from a man under 40 with active or convalescent COVID-19. Material: peripheral blood. DNA for the CDR3: TGTGCCAGCAGCTTGGGGGGGGGAGCCGGTGAGCAGTTCTTC. It encodes CASSLGGGAGEQFF. Filled out from reference TRBV5-4 and TRBJ2-1, the complete variable domain reads ETGVTQSPTHLIKTRGQQVTLRCSSQSGHNTVSWYQQALGQGPQFIFQYYREEENGRGNFPPRFSGLQFPNYSSELNVNALELDDSALYLCASSLGGGAGEQFFGPGTRLTVL.